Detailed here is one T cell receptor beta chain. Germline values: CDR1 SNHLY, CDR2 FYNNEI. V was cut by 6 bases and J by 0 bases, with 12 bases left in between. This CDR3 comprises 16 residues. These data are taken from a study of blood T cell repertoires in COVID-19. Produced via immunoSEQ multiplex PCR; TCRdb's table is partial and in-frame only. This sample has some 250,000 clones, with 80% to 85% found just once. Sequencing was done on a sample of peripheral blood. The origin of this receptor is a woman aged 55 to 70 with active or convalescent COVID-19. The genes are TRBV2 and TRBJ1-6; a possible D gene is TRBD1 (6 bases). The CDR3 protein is CASRVDRSSYNSPLHF. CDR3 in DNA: TGTGCCAGCAGGGTCGACAGGAGCTCCTATAATTCACCCCTCCACTTT.